Presented here are 31 T cell receptor beta chains from one specimen sequenced in a study of graft-versus-host responses after intestinal transplantation. TCRdb's copy holds only in-frame clones and misses some; the assay was immunoSEQ multiplex PCR. The sample has about 43,000 clones; about 95% are singletons. Sequenced material: PBMCs, taken 330 to 350 days after intestinal transplant. The receptors here all came from a human patient who received an intestinal transplant, so some T cells may come from the graft donor.

The chain links TRBV6-5 to TRBJ2-7; a possible D gene is TRBD1 (7 bases). The CDR3 loop spans 15 amino acids. Trimming took off 6 bases at V and 2 bases at J, with 17 bases between the two ends. Germline V gene data show CDR1 as MNHEY and CDR2 as SVGAGI. Here the CDR3 reads CASRDGGQTTYEQYF. The CDR3 DNA is TGTGCCAGCAGAGACGGGGGACAGACAACCTACGAGCAGTACTTC.

This clone occurred once. This chain connects TRBV13 to TRBJ2-7; no clear D. The V gene lost 4 bases and the J gene lost 9 bases, with 10 bases spanning the gap. The germline V gene has CDR1 PRHDT and CDR2 FYEKMQ (reference sequence). This CDR3 contains 11 residues. CDR3 sequence (DNA): TGTGCCAGCAGCTCCTCCGGCAGGCAGTACTTC. Protein sequence: CASSSSGRQYF.

The CDR3 region is CASSSRTGEAFF. CDR3 bases: TGTGCCAGTAGTTCCCGGACAGGGGAAGCTTTCTTT. The chain combines TRBV19 with TRBJ1-1; TRBD1 agrees at 8 bases. The germline gives CDR1 LNHDA, CDR2 SQIVND (reference sequence). V lost 5 bases, J lost 8 bases, and 4 bases stayed unmatched. The CDR3 covers 12 residues.

V usage is TRBV6-1 and J usage is TRBJ2-1; the D gene is possibly TRBD1 (5 bases). CDR3 length: 12 residues. V was cut by 7 bases and J by 9 bases, with 13 bases left in between. Germline values: CDR1 MNHNS, CDR2 SASEGT. In nucleotides, the CDR3 is TGTGCCAGCATGAGGACATCCATTGAGCAGTTCTTC. Translation: CASMRTSIEQFF.

This chain's CDR3 is CSVDLDGLATQFF. CDR3 sequence (DNA): TGCAGCGTTGATCTTGACGGACTAGCCACTCAGTTCTTC. This rearrangement joins TRBV29-1 to TRBJ2-1; TRBD2 agrees at 8 bases. The CDR3 spans 13 residues. V lost 3 bases, J lost 13 bases, and 11 bases stayed unmatched. Germline loops: CDR1 SQVTM, CDR2 ANQGSEA.

The rearrangement uses TRBV6-6 and TRBJ2-7, with unresolved D. Germline values: CDR1 MNHNY, CDR2 SVGAGI (reference sequence). V was pared by 2 bases and J by 4 bases, with 9 bases between. The CDR3 has 13 amino acids. The CDR3 sequence: CASSYTLLYEQYF. CDR3 coding DNA: TGTGCCAGCAGTTACACTCTCTTATACGAGCAGTACTTC.

This chain joins TRBV7-9 and TRBJ1-4; D might be TRBD1 (5 bases). There are 15 residues in the CDR3. Trimming took 3 bases from V and 7 from J, leaving 15 bases between them. The germline CDR1 and CDR2 sequences are SEHNR and FQNEAQ (reference sequence). CDR3 loop: CASSFGGMGSEKLFF. DNA of the CDR3: TGTGCCAGCAGCTTTGGGGGAATGGGAAGTGAAAAACTGTTTTTT.

The CDR3 nucleotides are TGTGCCACGACCCGGACAGGGTTTGATCAGCCCCAGCATTTT. Residues: CATTRTGFDQPQHF. V gene TRBV19 combines with J gene TRBJ1-5, with 8 bases fitting TRBD1. The CDR3 sequence is 14 residues long. Germline V gene data show CDR1 as LNHDA and CDR2 as SQIVND (reference sequence). V shed 10 bases, J shed 5 bases, and the junction held 10 bases outside the gene matches. Using reference TRBV19 and TRBJ1-5 for the parts outside the CDR3, the full variable domain is DGGITQSPKYLFRKEGQNVTLSCEQNLNHDAMYWYRQDPGQGLRLIYYSQIVNDFQKGDIAEGYSVSREKKESFPLTVTSAQKNPTAFYLCATTRTGFDQPQHFGDGTRLSIL.

The chain employs TRBV9 and TRBJ2-1; weak D call: TRBD1 (5 bases). The CDR3 is made up of 15 amino acids. Trimming shortened V by 4 bases and J by 0 bases, and 11 bases separated the two germline ends. Germline CDR1 and CDR2: SGDLS and YYNGEE. Here the CDR3 reads CASSPRQSSYNEQFF. The CDR3 DNA follows: TGTGCCAGCAGCCCTAGACAGAGCTCCTACAATGAGCAGTTCTTC.

Only one count was recorded for this clone. The chain combines TRBV27 with TRBJ1-2; D is perhaps TRBD1 (5 bases). V dropped 4 bases and J dropped 2 bases, with 11 bases sitting between them. The CDR3 runs to 14 residues. CDR1 is MNHEY, CDR2 SMNVEV, per germline (reference sequence). CDR3 residues: CASSYQGDNYGYTF. Written as DNA, the CDR3 is TGTGCCAGCAGTTATCAGGGCGACAACTATGGCTACACCTTC.

This rearrangement joins TRBV5-1 to TRBJ2-2; 7 nucleotides line up with TRBD1. The trim removed 3 bases at V and 0 bases at J, leaving 2 bases unmatched. This CDR3 comprises 15 residues. Germline CDR1 reads SGHRS; CDR2 reads YFSETQ. The CDR3 loop reads CASSWDSSNTGELFF. DNA for the CDR3: TGCGCCAGCAGCTGGGACAGTTCGAACACCGGGGAGCTGTTTTTT.

This clone was recorded only once. This rearrangement joins TRBV6-5 to TRBJ2-3; D remains ambiguous. This CDR3 spans 14 amino acids. Germline CDR1 reads MNHEY; CDR2 reads SVGAGI. V was trimmed by 6 bases and J by 0 bases, leaving 10 bases between them. The CDR3 DNA is TGTGCCAGCAGATTCCCGGACAGCACAGATACGCAGTATTTT. Translating it yields CASRFPDSTDTQYF.

CDR3 bases: TGTGCCAGCAGCTTCCGAGGGCCCGACCCGAACACTGAAGCTTTCTTT. Its translation is CASSFRGPDPNTEAFF. The chain carries TRBV7-9 and TRBJ1-1, with unresolved D. The CDR3 runs 16 residues. Germline CDR1 reads SEHNR; CDR2 reads FQNEAQ (reference sequence). V shed 3 bases and J shed 1 base, with 15 bases lying between them.

The chain couples TRBV6-7 to TRBJ1-2; D might be TRBD1 (6 bases). TRBV6-7 is noted as an ORF with a role that remains uncertain. The length of the CDR3 is 14 residues. The germline V and J ends were trimmed by 6 bases and 5 bases, with 16 bases remaining between them. The CDR3 loop is CASRPGVGPYGYTF. The CDR3 coding sequence is TGTGCCAGCAGGCCAGGGGTCGGGCCGTATGGCTACACCTTC.

The count of this clone is one. V gene TRBV19 combines with J gene TRBJ2-6, with D possibly matching TRBD2 (7 bases). V was cut by 3 bases and J by 1 base, with 16 bases left in between. Germline loops: CDR1 LNHDA, CDR2 SQIVND (reference sequence). There are 18 residues in the CDR3. This chain's CDR3 is CASSIIGAGASGANVLTF. In DNA form, the CDR3 reads TGTGCCAGTAGTATCATCGGCGCGGGGGCGTCTGGGGCCAACGTCCTGACTTTC.

This chain uses TRBV6-1 with TRBJ2-7; 7 bases are a match to TRBD2. Per germline, CDR1 MNHNS and CDR2 SASEGT. With V trimmed by 6 bases and J by 2 bases, 7 bases remained unmatched. This CDR3 contains 14 residues. The CDR3 DNA reads TGTGCCAGCAGCCAGGGAGGGGTTACCTACGAGCAGTACTTC. Its translation: CASSQGGVTYEQYF.

Here the CDR3 DNA reads TGTGCCAGCATACTAGCGGGAGGCCAAGAGACCCAGTACTTC. It translates to CASILAGGQETQYF. The chain employs TRBV28 and TRBJ2-5, with TRBD2 matching over 12 bases. The CDR3 runs to 14 residues. CDR1 and CDR2 (germline): MDHEN, SYDVKM. Unmatched junction bases numbered 1, after V lost 7 bases and J lost 1 base.

This clone has only one observation. The V and J genes are TRBV7-6 and TRBJ1-6; 7 bases are shared with TRBD1. From germline, CDR1 is SGHVS and CDR2 FNYEAQ. CDR3 length: 17 amino acids. V dropped 0 bases and J dropped 7; count of bases not matched to a gene: 9. CDR3 amino acids: CASSLADLRQGNSPLHF. The DNA of the CDR3 is TGTGCCAGCAGCTTAGCGGATTTGAGACAGGGAAATTCACCCCTCCACTTT.

A note on this clone: This same CDR3 is encoded by further DNA sequences in the sample. The V and J genes are TRBV6-1 and TRBJ1-3, with D unclear. Germline CDR1 MNHNS, CDR2 SASEGT. V was cut by 2 bases and J by 0 bases, with 8 bases left in between. This CDR3 region has 15 residues. In DNA form, the CDR3 reads TGTGCCAGCAGTGAACAGCATTACTCTGGAAACACCATATATTTT. Protein sequence: CASSEQHYSGNTIYF.

The chain combines TRBV7-7 with TRBJ1-1; D not resolved. V lost 1 base to trimming and J lost 2 bases, with 5 bases between them. Germline assignment: CDR1 SSHAT and CDR2 FNYEAQ (reference sequence). This CDR3 region has 13 residues. CDR3 residues: CASSLEKNTEAFF. For the CDR3, the DNA is TGTGCCAGCAGCTTAGAAAAAAACACTGAAGCTTTCTTT.

This chain joins TRBV5-4 and TRBJ1-2, with 7 bases that match TRBD1. The CDR3 contains 12 residues. After removal of 0 bases from V and 13 bases from J, the junction contained 6 bases not matched to a gene. The V gene's germline CDR1 is SGHNT and CDR2 YYREEE (reference sequence). The CDR3 DNA follows: TGTGCCAGCAGCTTGGAGGGGGCGCGTCTCACCTTC. Protein sequence: CASSLEGARLTF.

The chain uses TRBV11-1 and TRBJ2-3, with no clear D. This CDR3 region has 14 residues. The germline CDR1 and CDR2 sequences are SGHAT and FQDESV (reference sequence). With 5 bases removed from V and 2 bases from J, the gap between germline ends came to 11 bases. The CDR3 DNA reads as TGTGCCAGCAGCCCTCTTGCCTCCACAGATACGCAGTATTTT. Protein: CASSPLASTDTQYF.

V usage is TRBV10-2 and J usage is TRBJ1-4; 10 bases agree with TRBD1. The germline V gene encodes CDR1 WSHSY and CDR2 SAAADI. This CDR3 spans 15 amino acids. V shed 8 bases and J 4 bases; nucleotides not matched to a gene: 7. CDR3 DNA sequence: TGCGCCAGCGGGGGACAGGGGCCAAATAATGAAAAACTGTTTTTT. Protein product: CASGGQGPNNEKLFF.

Of note for this clone: At one end the junction does not follow the germline gene, possibly because of a read error. This chain connects TRBV2 to TRBJ2-5; D might be TRBD2 (5 bases). Germline assignment: CDR1 SNHLY and CDR2 FYNNEI. The CDR3 consists of 11 residues. The CDR3 loop reads CAGRRRETQYF. DNA of the CDR3: TGTGCCGGCAGGAGGAGGGAGACCCAGTACTTC.

The sample holds one count of this clone. The rearrangement uses TRBV7-3 and TRBJ2-3, with TRBD2 identical over 12 bases. This CDR3 has 16 residues. V was pared by 4 bases and J by 1 base, with 3 bases of the junction left unmatched. CDR1 is SGHTA, CDR2 FQGTGA, per germline. The CDR3 spells CASSSSGRVGTDTQYF. As DNA, the CDR3 is TGTGCCAGCAGCTCTAGCGGGAGGGTTGGCACAGATACGCAGTATTTT.

This clone was counted a single time. The V gene is TRBV11-2, the J gene TRBJ1-6; D call uncertain. V lost 6 bases, J lost 10 bases, and 19 bases lay in between. Germline V gene sequence: CDR1 SGHAT, CDR2 FQNNGV. The CDR3 covers 15 residues. For the CDR3, the DNA is TGTGCCAGCAGGACCGGGCCCAAGACTGCCTCACCCCTCCACTTT. Its translation: CASRTGPKTASPLHF.

V usage is TRBV27 and J usage is TRBJ2-5; unclear D gene. V shed 4 bases and J shed 3 bases, with 12 bases lying between them. The germline V gene encodes CDR1 MNHEY and CDR2 SMNVEV (reference sequence). The CDR3 runs to 14 residues. CDR3 nucleotide sequence: TGTGCCAGCAGTTCGCTAGACTCCAAAGAGACCCAGTACTTC. Its protein is CASSSLDSKETQYF.

The J gene is TRBJ2-5, the V gene TRBV6-5; D is perhaps TRBD2 (5 bases). Germline CDR1 and CDR2: MNHEY and SVGAGI. The ends were cut back, 6 bases at V and 4 bases at J, with 18 bases in the middle. The CDR3 length is 15 residues. The CDR3 loop is CASRPLTSLGETQYF. The DNA of the CDR3 is TGTGCCAGCAGGCCATTAACTAGTTTGGGAGAGACCCAGTACTTC.

The chain has TRBV29-1 and TRBJ2-3; no firm D call. CDR3 size: 12 residues. V was pared by 4 bases and J by 4 bases, with 9 bases between. Germline lookup yields CDR1 SQVTM and CDR2 ANQGSEA. The CDR3 loop is CSVGTDADTQYF. CDR3 nucleotide sequence: TGCAGCGTTGGGACGGACGCAGATACGCAGTATTTT.

The V call is TRBV5-5, the J call TRBJ2-1; maybe TRBD1 (6 bases). The CDR3 has 15 residues. Germline CDR1 and CDR2: SGHKS and YYEKEE (reference sequence). Trimming removed 3 bases at V and 2 bases at J, with 12 bases between. CDR3 sequence reads: CASSSLDRTYNEQFF. The CDR3 nucleotides are TGTGCCAGCAGCTCATTGGACAGAACCTACAATGAGCAGTTCTTC.

The CDR3 region is CAWSAQGGQPQHF. The CDR3 DNA follows: TGTGCCTGGAGTGCCCAGGGGGGGCAGCCCCAGCATTTT. The chain uses TRBV30 and TRBJ1-5, with 7 bases fitting TRBD1. Germline CDR1 is GTSNPN and CDR2 is SVGIG (reference sequence). The CDR3 has 13 amino acids. J lost 7 bases, V lost 1 base, and 4 bases had no gene match.